The 29 T cell receptor beta chains below come from one sample, sequenced in a study of T cell responses to AZD1222 COVID-19 vaccine. Generated by immunoSEQ multiplex PCR, the TCRdb table keeps only in-frame clones and is missing some. This table holds approximately 60,000 clones, roughly three quarters found once. The sample in question was peripheral blood, obtained on day 0 of AZD1222 vaccination. The receptors derive from an adult in good health.

The chain joins TRBV7-2 to TRBJ1-2; D not resolved. Germline lookup yields CDR1 SGHTA and CDR2 FQGNSA. The ends were cut back, 1 base at V and 6 bases at J, with 9 bases in the middle. CDR3 size: 13 residues. The CDR3 nucleotides are TGTGCCAGCAGCTTAGGGACGGCGGATGGCTACACCTTC. It translates to CASSLGTADGYTF. The full variable domain, its missing parts supplied by reference TRBV7-2 and TRBJ1-2, is GAGVSQSPSNKVTEKGKDVELRCDPISGHTALYWYRQSLGQGLEFLIYFQGNSAPDKSGLPSDRFSAERTGGSVSTLTIQRTQQEDSAVYLCASSLGTADGYTFGSGTRLTVV.

CDR3 in amino acids: CASSPGFEAFF. DNA for the CDR3: TGTGCCAGCAGCCCTGGGTTTGAAGCTTTCTTT. The rearrangement uses TRBV11-2 and TRBJ1-1; D not certain. The CDR3 sequence is 11 residues long. CDR1 is SGHAT, CDR2 FQNNGV, per germline. V lost 5 bases and J lost 7, with 8 bases in between.

This clone came up a few times. The CDR3 loop reads CASSSPAISNYGYTF. As DNA, the CDR3 is TGTGCCAGCAGTTCCCCGGCCATTTCTAACTATGGCTACACCTTC. The chain has TRBV6-1 and TRBJ1-2; D is uncertain. The CDR3 loop spans 15 amino acids. CDR1 and CDR2 (germline): MNHNS, SASEGT. Between the trimmed V and J ends, which lost 5 bases and 0 bases, there was a span of 13 bases.

This clone was seen a few times. J is TRBJ2-5 and V is TRBV2, with TRBD1 as a possible D gene (5 bases). This CDR3 is 15 amino acids long. V was clipped by 3 bases and J by 2 bases, with 13 bases between them. Per the germline V gene, CDR1 is SNHLY and CDR2 is FYNNEI. The CDR3 here is CASSEGQTRQETQYF. The CDR3 DNA reads TGTGCCAGCAGTGAGGGGCAGACCCGTCAAGAGACCCAGTACTTC.

The chain combines TRBV7-4 with TRBJ2-7; TRBD2 might be the D (7 bases). The CDR3 length is 17 residues. Germline CDR1 reads SGHVT; CDR2 reads SQSDAQ. V lost 1 base and J lost 0, with 16 bases in between. CDR3: CASSLGGGGASSYEQYF. CDR3 coding DNA: TGTGCCAGCAGCTTAGGAGGCGGGGGCGCCAGCTCCTACGAGCAGTACTTC. Using reference TRBV7-4 and TRBJ2-7 for the parts outside the CDR3, the full variable domain is GAGVSQSPRYKVAKRGRDVALRCDSISGHVTLYWYRQTLGQGSEVLTYSQSDAQRDKSGRPSGRFSAERPERSVSTLKIQRTEQGDSAVYLCASSLGGGGASSYEQYFGPGTRLTVT.

The chain carries TRBV5-5 and TRBJ1-2, with no clear D. From germline, CDR1 is SGHKS and CDR2 YYEKEE (reference sequence). The ends were cut back, 0 bases at V and 8 bases at J, with 17 bases in the middle. This CDR3 has 15 residues. CDR3 DNA sequence: TGTGCCAGCAGCTTGGAAGTTGGCAGCCTAGGGGGCTACACCTTC. It translates to CASSLEVGSLGGYTF.

The chain's CDR3 is CASSLDRGDDEQYF. Written as DNA, the CDR3 is TGTGCCAGCAGCCTAGACAGGGGCGACGACGAGCAGTACTTC. This chain links TRBV2 with TRBJ2-7, with 8 bases that match TRBD1. With 6 bases clipped from V and 5 bases from J, the junction kept 9 bases outside the gene matches. The CDR3 sequence is 14 residues long. CDR1 is SNHLY and CDR2 is FYNNEI in the germline V gene.

This rearrangement joins TRBV5-6 to TRBJ2-3; unclear D gene. Looked up from germline, CDR1 is SGHDT and CDR2 is YYEEEE. CDR3 length: 13 residues. V was shortened by 6 bases and J by 2 bases, with 10 bases between the two germline ends. DNA for the CDR3: TGTGCCAGCAACTCAGGAGCCACAGATACGCAGTATTTT. It specifies CASNSGATDTQYF.

This chain links TRBV7-6 with TRBJ1-1, with 12 nucleotides matching TRBD1. The trim removed 3 bases at V and 1 base at J, leaving 3 bases unmatched. The CDR3 spans 16 residues. From germline, CDR1 is SGHVS and CDR2 FNYEAQ. The CDR3, as DNA: TGTGCCAGCAGCTTCGGGACAGGGGGCTGGAACACTGAAGCTTTCTTT. Encoded protein: CASSFGTGGWNTEAFF. The full variable domain, its missing parts supplied by reference TRBV7-6 and TRBJ1-1, is GAGVSQSPRYKVTKRGQDVALRCDPISGHVSLYWYRQALGQGPEFLTYFNYEAQQDKSGLPNDRFSAERPEGSISTLTIQRTEQRDSAMYRCASSFGTGGWNTEAFFGQGTRLTVV.

This rearrangement joins TRBV6-2 or TRBV6-3 to TRBJ1-1, with TRBD1 matching 8 bases. The CDR3 loop spans 13 amino acids. V shed 2 bases, J shed 8 bases, and the junction held 4 bases outside the gene matches. Looked up from germline, CDR1 is MNHEY and CDR2 is SVGEGT. The CDR3 sequence is CASSYHGQGEAFF. In DNA form, the CDR3 reads TGTGCCAGCAGTTACCATGGACAGGGAGAAGCTTTCTTT.

The V and J genes are TRBV19 and TRBJ1-2, with 7 bases matching TRBD1. The germline CDR1 and CDR2 sequences are LNHDA and SQIVND (reference sequence). This CDR3 comprises 14 residues. After removal of 4 bases from V and 3 bases from J, the junction contained 5 bases not matched to a gene. The DNA for the CDR3 is TGTGCCAGTAGTACGGGGACAGAGTACTATGGCTACACCTTC. Amino acids: CASSTGTEYYGYTF.

The sample holds a few counts of this clone. The rearrangement joins TRBV24-1 to TRBJ2-7; a possible D gene is TRBD1 (6 bases). CDR3 length: 13 amino acids. Germline assignment: CDR1 KGHDR and CDR2 SFDVKD. Trimming cost V 8 bases and J 6 bases, with 16 bases left between them. In nucleotides, the CDR3 is TGTGCCACCAATCCAGGGGCATCGGCCGAGCAGTACTTC. The encoded protein is CATNPGASAEQYF.

This chain uses TRBV4-2 with TRBJ1-2; a possible D gene is TRBD1 (6 bases). This CDR3 has 14 residues. The germline V gene encodes CDR1 LGHNA and CDR2 YNFKEQ. Trimming removed 1 base at V and 4 bases at J, with 10 bases between. This CDR3 is CASSQVDRIYGYTF. The CDR3 DNA is TGTGCCAGCAGCCAAGTTGACAGGATCTATGGCTACACCTTC.

CDR3: CASSADREGYTF. CDR3 nucleotide sequence: TGTGCCAGCAGTGCCGACAGGGAAGGCTACACCTTC. V gene TRBV9 combines with J gene TRBJ1-2; 7 bases are shared with TRBD1. There are 12 residues in the CDR3. V dropped 5 bases and J dropped 8; count of bases not matched to a gene: 6. The germline CDR1 and CDR2 sequences are SGDLS and YYNGEE.

This clone appeared a single time. The rearrangement uses TRBV18 and TRBJ2-5, with TRBD1 as a possible D gene (6 bases). The germline V gene has CDR1 KGHSH and CDR2 LQKENI. Between the trimmed V and J ends, which lost 4 bases and 4 bases, there was a span of 16 bases. The CDR3 is made up of 15 amino acids. The CDR3 DNA reads TGTGCCAGCTCACAAACGAACCAGGGGTCAGAGACCCAGTACTTC. Protein: CASSQTNQGSETQYF.

This clone was seen more than once but under ten times. This chain uses TRBV11-3 with TRBJ2-1; perhaps D is TRBD1 or TRBD2 (6 bases each). V gave up 5 bases and J gave up 5 bases, with 13 bases separating them. The germline CDR1 and CDR2 sequences are SGHNT and YENEEA. The CDR3 sequence is 14 residues long. The CDR3, as DNA: TGTGCCAGCAGCCTAGGGGGGCCAAACAATGAGCAGTTCTTC. Encoded protein: CASSLGGPNNEQFF.

The rearrangement uses TRBV7-9 and TRBJ2-7; D is unclear. The CDR3 is 13 residues long. From germline, CDR1 is SEHNR and CDR2 FQNEAQ (reference sequence). The ends were cut back, 4 bases at V and 0 bases at J, with 7 bases in the middle. The CDR3 DNA follows: TGTGCCAGCAGCTGGACCGGCTCCTACGAGCAGTACTTC. Its translation is CASSWTGSYEQYF.

This clone was found a few times. CDR3 region: CASSSGQGSGYTF. The CDR3 nucleotides read TGTGCCAGCAGTTCCGGACAGGGCTCTGGCTACACCTTC. The chain recombines TRBV28 with TRBJ1-2, with 8 positions matching TRBD1. Per the germline V gene, CDR1 is MDHEN and CDR2 is SYDVKM. The length of the CDR3 is 13 residues. Trimming took 4 bases from V and 7 from J; bases not matched to a gene: 5.

The chain carries TRBV29-1 and TRBJ2-2; D possibly matches TRBD1 or TRBD2 (6 bases each). CDR1 SQVTM and CDR2 ANQGSEA come from the germline V gene. The V end lost 2 bases, the J end lost 5 bases, and 12 bases lay between the germline ends. CDR3 length: 14 amino acids. Here the CDR3 reads CSVEQEGQTGELFF. Here the CDR3 DNA reads TGCAGCGTTGAACAGGAGGGACAAACCGGGGAGCTGTTTTTT.

This chain joins TRBV7-8 and TRBJ1-3; D not resolved. V was shortened by 1 base and J by 7 bases, with 11 bases between the two germline ends. The CDR3 is 14 residues long. Germline V CDR1 and CDR2: SGHVS, FQNEAQ. The CDR3: CASSLGGVGNTIYF. CDR3 coding DNA: TGTGCCAGCAGCTTAGGAGGAGTGGGGAACACCATATATTTT.

The chain combines TRBV6-1 with TRBJ1-4; D is undetermined. V was pared by 2 bases and J by 8 bases, with 12 bases between. The CDR3 runs 14 residues. The germline CDR1 and CDR2 sequences are MNHNS and SASEGT. CDR3 in DNA: TGTGCCAGCAGTGAAAATAGGGTCCGGGAAAAACTGTTTTTT. As protein: CASSENRVREKLFF.

The CDR3 DNA is TGCGCCAGCAGCTCTGGGACAGGGATCGACGAGCAGTACTTC. Translation gives CASSSGTGIDEQYF. V usage is TRBV5-1 and J usage is TRBJ2-7, with 9 bases fitting TRBD1. Germline V lookup: CDR1 SGHRS, CDR2 YFSETQ. CDR3 length equals 14 residues. V gave up 3 bases and J gave up 5 bases; unmatched junction bases: 6.

This clone was seen a single time. The CDR3 sequence is CASSPRQGFNTEAFF. In DNA form, the CDR3 reads TGTGCCAGCAGCCCCCGACAGGGGTTCAACACTGAAGCTTTCTTT. The gene calls are TRBV4-2 and TRBJ1-1; 8 nucleotides match TRBD1. The ends lost 4 bases at V and 2 bases at J; junction bases unmatched: 6. The germline V gene has CDR1 LGHNA and CDR2 YNFKEQ. CDR3 length: 15 amino acids.

This clone was seen a single time. This rearrangement joins TRBV4-1 to TRBJ1-1; a possible D gene is TRBD1 (5 bases). The V gene's germline CDR1 is MGHRA and CDR2 YSYEKL. Deletions cut 1 base from V and 1 base from J, with 7 bases between. The length of the CDR3 is 14 residues. In DNA form, the CDR3 reads TGCGCCAGCAGCCAAGGGGGCGCGAACACTGAAGCTTTCTTT. It specifies CASSQGGANTEAFF.

This clone has only one observation. The gene calls are TRBV14 and TRBJ2-3; D not certain. Trimming took off 8 bases at V and 1 base at J, with 7 bases between the two ends. The germline gives CDR1 SGHDN, CDR2 FVKESK. The CDR3 sequence is 12 residues long. CDR3 nucleotides: TGTGCCAGCTCTCGAGGCACAGATACGCAGTATTTT. Amino acid sequence: CASSRGTDTQYF.

The V gene is TRBV27, the J gene TRBJ1-2; possible D gene TRBD1, 5 bases. With 3 bases removed from V and 5 bases from J, the gap between germline ends came to 13 bases. Germline CDR1 reads MNHEY; CDR2 reads SMNVEV (reference sequence). The CDR3 runs 14 residues. The CDR3 DNA sequence: TGTGCCAGCAGTTTGAGGGGCCCTAGATATGGCTACACCTTC. This sequence encodes CASSLRGPRYGYTF.

This chain connects TRBV27 to TRBJ2-7; TRBD1 might be the D (6 bases). CDR3 length equals 15 residues. From germline, CDR1 is MNHEY and CDR2 SMNVEV (reference sequence). Trimming removed 3 bases from V and 2 bases from J, with 14 bases in between. CDR3 residues: CASSFLDRPTYEQYF. The CDR3 DNA reads TGTGCCAGCAGTTTCCTCGACAGGCCGACCTACGAGCAGTACTTC.

Concerning this clone: The germline gene is not matched at one end of the junction; a read error may be the cause. V and J are TRBV4-3 and TRBJ1-1; D gene uncertain. The germline V gene has CDR1 LGHNA and CDR2 YSLEER. The CDR3 covers 14 residues. The CDR3 nucleotides are TGCGCCAGCAGCCAAGAACATTTCAACACTGCAGCTTTCTTT. Its translation: CASSQEHFNTAAFF.

In its sample, this clone was seen a few times. The gene calls are TRBV18 and TRBJ1-6; TRBD1 might be the D (5 bases). CDR3 length equals 15 residues. Trimming took off 3 bases at V and 10 bases at J, with 16 bases between the two ends. CDR1 and CDR2 from the germline V gene are KGHSH and LQKENI. The CDR3 region has the DNA TGTGCCAGCTCACCCGGGACGCCAAACTCGTCACCCCTCCACTTT. It translates to CASSPGTPNSSPLHF.